Below, 32 T cell receptor beta chains from the same sample are listed, as sequenced in a study of T cell responses to AZD1222 COVID-19 vaccine. Data came from immunoSEQ multiplex PCR; TCRdb stores just in-frame clones and leaves some out. The table includes under 80,000 clones, around 88% detected once. The sample in question was peripheral blood, obtained on day 0 of AZD1222 vaccination. These receptors all stem from an adult in good health.

The chain links TRBV27 to TRBJ2-1, with 9 bases that match TRBD2. Germline lookup yields CDR1 MNHEY and CDR2 SMNVEV (reference sequence). V lost 3 bases and J lost 7; bases outside the gene matches: 1. The CDR3 is 13 amino acids. The CDR3 spells CASSFTSGNEQFF. The CDR3 bases are TGTGCCAGCAGTTTTACTAGCGGGAATGAGCAGTTCTTC.

This chain links TRBV6-5 with TRBJ2-2; 10 nucleotides match TRBD1. CDR3 length: 15 residues. The V and J ends lost 6 bases and 5 bases, in that order; junction bases with no gene match: 6. Germline V lookup: CDR1 MNHEY, CDR2 SVGAGI. The CDR3, as DNA: TGTGCCAGCAGGCCCGGGACAGGGGATACCGGGGAGCTGTTTTTT. Its protein is CASRPGTGDTGELFF.

This chain links TRBV2 with TRBJ1-2, with D maybe TRBD1 (5 bases). V shed 2 bases and J shed 1 base, with 17 bases lying between them. The germline V gene encodes CDR1 SNHLY and CDR2 FYNNEI. CDR3 length: 17 amino acids. The DNA for the CDR3 is TGTGCCAGCAGTGAATTAAGACGGGGCGAGTATAACTATGGCTACACCTTC. Its protein is CASSELRRGEYNYGYTF.

This clone was seen a single time. This chain links TRBV5-1 with TRBJ2-5; TRBD1 matches at 8 bases. The germline gives CDR1 SGHRS, CDR2 YFSETQ. V lost 5 bases, J lost 0 bases, and 3 bases stayed unmatched. The CDR3 length is 14 residues. The CDR3 region is CASRSTGDQETQYF. CDR3 DNA sequence: TGCGCCAGCAGGTCGACAGGGGACCAAGAGACCCAGTACTTC.

The chain carries TRBV6-6 and TRBJ1-1; 11 positions match TRBD1. This CDR3 region has 17 residues. CDR1 is MNHNY, CDR2 SVGAGI, per germline (reference sequence). The V gene end was trimmed by 5 bases and the J gene end by 0 bases; junction bases not matched to a gene: 8. The CDR3 DNA sequence: TGTGCCAGCAGTCGCCCGGGACAGGGGGAGATGAACACTGAAGCTTTCTTT. Its protein is CASSRPGQGEMNTEAFF.

The CDR3 sequence: CASSEKGRTGNTIYF. The CDR3 region has the DNA TGTGCCAGCAGTGAAAAGGGGAGGACTGGAAACACCATATATTTT. J is TRBJ1-3 and V is TRBV2; D perhaps matches TRBD1 (5 bases). Germline CDR1 is SNHLY and CDR2 is FYNNEI. The CDR3 runs to 15 residues. With 2 bases removed from V and 2 bases from J, the gap between germline ends came to 10 bases.

This chain links TRBV28 with TRBJ2-1; 8 bases line up with TRBD2. The V segment lost 2 bases and the J segment 0 bases; nucleotides outside the gene matches: 3. This CDR3 has 16 amino acids. The germline CDR1 and CDR2 sequences are MDHEN and SYDVKM. The CDR3 nucleotides read TGTGCCAGCAGTTTAGGGAGCGGGAGCTCCTACAATGAGCAGTTCTTC. Translation: CASSLGSGSSYNEQFF.

The chain recombines TRBV6-6 with TRBJ1-1; a possible D gene is TRBD1 (5 bases). The CDR3 is 14 amino acids. Germline V gene sequence: CDR1 MNHNY, CDR2 SVGAGI (reference sequence). Trimming stripped 6 bases from V and 5 bases from J, with 16 bases between. The CDR3 sequence: CASSPVARGTEAFF. The DNA of the CDR3 is TGTGCCAGCAGCCCCGTGGCCCGGGGGACTGAAGCTTTCTTT.

V and J are TRBV29-1 and TRBJ2-2; D is ambiguous. Trimming cost V 4 bases and J 1 base, with 7 bases left between them. CDR1 and CDR2 (germline): SQVTM, ANQGSEA. There are 13 residues in the CDR3. In DNA form, the CDR3 reads TGCAGCGTTGTATCGATGAACACCGGGGAGCTGTTTTTT. Translating it yields CSVVSMNTGELFF.

This chain joins TRBV29-1 and TRBJ2-3, with 9 bases matching TRBD2. CDR3 size: 12 residues. CDR1 and CDR2 (germline): SQVTM, ANQGSEA. V lost 7 bases to trimming and J lost 6 bases; unmatched junction nucleotides: 5. The CDR3 coding sequence is TGCAGCGGGGAGCGGGGGGCGGATACGCAGTATTTT. It yields the protein CSGERGADTQYF.

The chain has TRBV9 and TRBJ1-3; D perhaps matches TRBD1 (6 bases). CDR1 SGDLS and CDR2 YYNGEE come from the germline V gene. The V end lost 3 bases, the J end lost 4 bases, and 23 bases lay between the germline ends. The CDR3 sequence is 18 residues long. CDR3 bases: TGTGCCAGCAGCGACCCAGGGGTCGGGCCATCTCTAGGAAACACCATATATTTT. Its translation is CASSDPGVGPSLGNTIYF.

This chain links TRBV6-4 with TRBJ1-2; D is undetermined. Germline CDR1 and CDR2: MRHNA and SNTAGT. V was clipped by 2 bases and J by 3 bases, with 4 bases between them. This CDR3 has 12 residues. CDR3 nucleotide sequence: TGTGCCAGCAGTGACAGGGACTATGGCTACACCTTC. This gives the protein CASSDRDYGYTF.

The gene calls are TRBV5-6 and TRBJ2-7; unclear D gene. Looked up from germline, CDR1 is SGHDT and CDR2 is YYEEEE. The CDR3 totals 14 residues. The V and J ends lost 4 bases and 3 bases respectively, with 14 bases between them. The DNA for the CDR3 is TGTGCCAGCAGCCAAAGGCGGAACAACTACGAGCAGTACTTC. The encoded protein is CASSQRRNNYEQYF.

The chain is built from TRBV11-2 and TRBJ2-7, with 8 nucleotides matching TRBD2. The CDR3 consists of 15 residues. V shed 1 base and J 0 bases; nucleotides not matched to a gene: 2. Germline-derived CDR1 and CDR2 are SGHAT and FQNNGV. Here the CDR3 DNA reads TGTGCCAGCAGCTTAGCCCTAGCGGGCTCCTACGAGCAGTACTTC. Translation: CASSLALAGSYEQYF.

V is TRBV5-6 and J is TRBJ1-3, with D possibly matching TRBD1 (5 bases). The germline V gene has CDR1 SGHDT and CDR2 YYEEEE. V lost 4 bases, J lost 0 bases, and 14 bases lay in between. The CDR3 extends over 16 amino acids. CDR3 sequence: CASSDSGWSSGNTIYF. Here the CDR3 DNA reads TGTGCCAGCAGCGATTCAGGGTGGAGCTCTGGAAACACCATATATTTT.

This chain links TRBV7-9 with TRBJ2-7; 7 bases map to TRBD1. Germline V gives CDR1 SEHNR, CDR2 FQNEAQ (reference sequence). The ends lost 5 bases at V and 4 bases at J; junction bases unmatched: 11. The CDR3 is 15 amino acids. The DNA for the CDR3 is TGTGCCAGCAGCATACCAGACAGGGAGCAATACGAGCAGTACTTC. Translating it yields CASSIPDREQYEQYF.

The rearrangement uses TRBV20-1 and TRBJ2-3, with D uncertain. Germline V CDR1 and CDR2: DFQATT, SNEGSKA (reference sequence). The CDR3 runs 14 residues. Deletions cut 3 bases from V and 0 bases from J, with 10 bases between. CDR3 nucleotides: TGCAGTGCTAGTGGCGGAGCAAGCACAGATACGCAGTATTTT. Translated, it gives CSASGGASTDTQYF.

J is TRBJ2-7 and V is TRBV6-2 or TRBV6-3; 10 nucleotides align to TRBD1. Germline CDR1 is MNHEY and CDR2 is SVGEGT. The CDR3 contains 17 residues. The junction had 13 bases not matched to a gene; V was cut back by 3 bases and J by 5 bases. This CDR3 reads CASSYHSTGGYYDEQYF. CDR3 DNA sequence: TGTGCCAGCAGTTATCACTCGACAGGGGGCTATTACGACGAGCAGTACTTC.

This clone came up a few times. The genes are TRBV5-1 and TRBJ2-7; possible D gene TRBD2, 5 bases. The germline V gene has CDR1 SGHRS and CDR2 YFSETQ. Trimming pared 0 bases from V and 0 bases from J, leaving 13 bases between. The CDR3 extends over 16 amino acids. This CDR3 is CASSLVSGLLSYEQYF. The DNA for the CDR3 is TGCGCCAGCAGCTTGGTTTCAGGACTCCTCTCCTACGAGCAGTACTTC.

The rearrangement links TRBV27 to TRBJ2-7; TRBD2 agrees at 8 bases. CDR1 and CDR2 from the germline V gene are MNHEY and SMNVEV (reference sequence). Trimming removed 2 bases from V and 12 bases from J; junction bases left unmatched: 6. The CDR3 sequence is 12 residues long. Here the CDR3 DNA reads TGTGCCAGCAGTTTACCGGGACTAGAATCGTACTTC. This codes for CASSLPGLESYF.

The chain recombines TRBV30 with TRBJ1-1, with D possibly matching TRBD1 (5 bases). Germline V gene sequence: CDR1 GTSNPN, CDR2 SVGIG (reference sequence). V lost 1 base and J lost 0, with 15 bases in between. The CDR3 runs to 16 residues. CDR3 coding DNA: TGTGCCTGGAGTGCCAATCTACAGGTTATGAACACTGAAGCTTTCTTT. It codes for CAWSANLQVMNTEAFF.

The rearrangement links TRBV18 to TRBJ2-1, with unresolved D. CDR1 is KGHSH, CDR2 LQKENI, per germline. V was trimmed by 1 base and J by 0 bases, leaving 7 bases between them. This CDR3 contains 15 residues. CDR3 residues: CASSPLKSSYNEQFF. The CDR3 DNA follows: TGTGCCAGCTCACCACTAAAGAGCTCCTACAATGAGCAGTTCTTC.

With respect to this clone: Different DNA sequences within this sample yield the same CDR3. The V call is TRBV5-1, the J call TRBJ1-2, with D tentatively TRBD1 (5 bases). Per germline, CDR1 SGHRS and CDR2 YFSETQ. V dropped 0 bases and J dropped 8 bases, with 14 bases sitting between them. The CDR3 contains 14 residues. Written as DNA, the CDR3 is TGCGCCAGCAGCTTGGCCTTGGGGGAAGACGGCTACACCTTC. Protein sequence: CASSLALGEDGYTF.

The table lists this clone with a count of one. CDR3: CASSEVKREGQETQYF. The DNA for the CDR3 is TGTGCCAGCAGTGAAGTGAAACGGGAGGGCCAAGAGACCCAGTACTTC. The V call is TRBV6-1, the J call TRBJ2-5; 8 bases are shared with TRBD2. Germline CDR1 and CDR2: MNHNS and SASEGT. This CDR3 is built from 16 residues. V trimming: 1 base; J trimming: 1 base; junction bases outside the gene matches: 5.

The chain recombines TRBV7-7 with TRBJ2-1; the D gene is possibly TRBD2 (9 bases). Germline V gives CDR1 SSHAT, CDR2 FNYEAQ (reference sequence). CDR3 length: 17 residues. The V end lost 8 bases, the J end lost 6 bases, and 26 bases lay between the germline ends. The CDR3 loop is CASWTGFFPSGINEQFF. The CDR3 DNA sequence: TGTGCCAGCTGGACAGGGTTTTTTCCTAGCGGGATCAATGAGCAGTTCTTC.

This clone was recorded once. The rearrangement uses TRBV15 and TRBJ1-5, with TRBD1 matching 9 bases. The CDR3 extends over 17 amino acids. The ends lost 5 bases at V and 2 bases at J; junction bases unmatched: 10. From germline, CDR1 is LNHNV and CDR2 YYDKDF (reference sequence). DNA for the CDR3: TGTGCCACCAGCGGCGGACAGGGGACTGTAGGCAATCAGCCCCAGCATTTT. Translation: CATSGGQGTVGNQPQHF.

This chain links TRBV3-1 (or the pseudogene TRBV3-2) with TRBJ2-7; D call uncertain. V dropped 3 bases and J dropped 0 bases, with 6 bases sitting between them. CDR3 size: 13 residues. Germline CDR1 is LGHDT and CDR2 is YNNKEL (reference sequence). CDR3 residues: CASSHDTSYEQYF. In nucleotides, the CDR3 is TGTGCCAGCAGCCACGACACCTCCTACGAGCAGTACTTC.

The chain recombines TRBV5-1 with TRBJ2-2; TRBD1 matches 10 bases. This CDR3 has 15 residues. In germline, CDR1 is SGHRS, CDR2 YFSETQ. Trimming took 0 bases from V and 5 from J; bases not matched to a gene: 1. The CDR3: CASSLGTGGTGELFF. The CDR3, as DNA: TGCGCCAGCAGCTTGGGGACAGGGGGTACCGGGGAGCTGTTTTTT.

The rearrangement links TRBV19 to TRBJ1-1; D is possibly TRBD1 (6 bases). Trimming removed 6 bases at V and 2 bases at J, with 13 bases between. CDR1 is LNHDA, CDR2 SQIVND, per germline (reference sequence). The CDR3 sequence is 14 residues long. CDR3 protein: CASRPGTLNTEAFF. The CDR3 nucleotides are TGTGCCAGTAGGCCCGGGACACTAAACACTGAAGCTTTCTTT.

This sequence joins TRBV12-3 or TRBV12-4 and TRBJ2-1; 8 bases match TRBD2. The J segment lost 8 bases and the V segment lost 6 bases, leaving 6 bases of the junction unmatched. This CDR3 spans 13 amino acids. Here the CDR3 DNA reads TGTGCCAGCAGCCTTAGCGGGACCGATGAGCAGTTCTTC. Protein sequence: CASSLSGTDEQFF.

This clone was recorded only once. V usage is TRBV9 and J usage is TRBJ2-5; D gene unclear. CDR1 is SGDLS, CDR2 YYNGEE, per germline. CDR3 length equals 12 residues. Deletions cut 4 bases from V and 5 bases from J, with 9 bases between. CDR3 nucleotide sequence: TGTGCCAGCAGCCCCCTCGGGGAGACCCAGTACTTC. Translation: CASSPLGETQYF.

In nucleotides, the CDR3 is TGCAGCGTTGAGACAGGTTCAACTCCAGGGCGGGGGGGCGGCTACGAGCAGTACTTC. It codes for CSVETGSTPGRGGGYEQYF. The rearrangement uses TRBV29-1 and TRBJ2-7; 9 positions match TRBD2. J gave up 3 bases and V 3 bases, and 21 bases lay outside the gene matches. Germline CDR1 and CDR2: SQVTM and ANQGSEA. CDR3 length: 19 residues.